This T cell receptor beta chain was recovered during a study of CD4 and CD8 cells across lung adenocarcinoma regions. TCRdb re-called the PCR reads through MiXCR, storing one row per CDR3 protein. The data hold tens of thousands of distinct CDR3 sequences, with 52% observed a single time. This CDR3 has 14 residues. V dropped 0 bases and J dropped 5 bases, with 9 bases sitting between them. Localized lung adenocarcinoma, a non-small cell lung cancer, affected the donors. The receptor was derived from a male donor with lung adenocarcinoma. The CD4 and CD8 labels of this study may be unreliable. Material: CD4+ T cells from the center of a lung tumor. The chain links TRBV12-3 or TRBV12-4 to TRBJ2-3; possibly TRBD1 for D (5 bases). CDR3 in amino acids: CASSLAQGLDTQYF. The CDR3 bases are TGTGCCAGCAGTTTAGCGCAGGGATTAGATACGCAGTATTTT.